Listed here is a single T cell receptor (beta chain). This receptor's antigen is unknown. Base qualities are not at hand, and no much larger clone is one base apart. V has 3 bases trimmed and J has 1 base trimmed; junction bases matching no gene number 4. CDR1 and CDR2 are read off the germline V gene as KGHSH and LQKENI. Its CDR3 holds 15 amino acids, cysteine through phenylalanine. The read is trimmed to its CDR3 DNA, 45 bases read in frame from base 1. Preparation of the library involved the immunoSEQ multiplex PCR assay. The table was pulled from immuneACCESS by TCRdb, which kept in-frame rearrangements only. Such tables lose some clones; where checked, under half of the loss comes from unresolved V genes, and the rest has no known cause. For this sample the table gives approximately 170,000 clones, of which 85% to 90% were detected only once. Of the sample, 1.3% to 1.5% is held by the ten largest clones.

These data are taken from a study of control samples from healthy donors and cancer patients (dated by TCRdb to 2020 to 2022). The chain is encoded by TRBV18 joined to TRBJ1-1; 8 bases in the middle match TRBD1. The sequencing input was blood. The receptor's source is a woman in her forties or fifties in good health. The CDR3: CASSPATGENTEAFF. The DNA sequence reads TGTGCCAGCTCACCCGCGACAGGGGAGAACACTGAAGCTTTCTTT.